The rows below give T cell receptor beta chains drawn from one sample of a study of blood T cell repertoires in COVID-19. The method was immunoSEQ multiplex PCR; TCRdb's version includes in-frame clones alone and lacks a portion of them. Among approximately 150,000 clones, about nine tenths were seen once, and the ten largest hold around 4.6%. Sequencing input: peripheral blood. These receptors were collected from a woman aged 60 to 75 with active or convalescent COVID-19. CDR3s include the opening cysteine and the closing phenylalanine or tryptophan. D genes are given only for firm matches. Rows may omit the clone size; those that give it use once, few, many or a size class.

. | TRBJ1-1 | . | TRBV2 | TGTGCCAGCAGGGCGTTCGGGGTCTCGAACACTGAAGCTTTCTTT | CASRAFGVSNTEAFF
. | TRBJ1-4 | TRBD1 | TRBV4-1 | TGCGCCAGCAGCCAAGGTCCACAGGGGGTCGGTGAAAAACTGTTTTTT | CASSQGPQGVGEKLFF
. | TRBJ2-5 | . | TRBV3-1/TRBV3-2 | TGTGCCAGCAGCCAAGGGGTTGCGGGGGAGACCCAGTACTTC | CASSQGVAGETQYF
. | TRBJ1-4 | TRBD1 | TRBV18 | TGTGCCAGCTCTTTCGGGACAGGGAATGAAAAACTGTTTTTT | CASSFGTGNEKLFF
. | TRBJ2-7 | TRBD1 | TRBV6-5 | TGTGCCAGCAATCTAGGGACAGCGAAGTACGAGCAGTACTTC | CASNLGTAKYEQYF
once | TRBJ2-1 | . | TRBV19 | TGTGCCAGTAGTGGGTTCGCGGGTTCCGATGAGCAGTTCTTC | CASSGFAGSDEQFF
. | TRBJ1-6 | . | TRBV2 | TGTGCCGGAACGACAGCACGGTATTCACCCCTCCACTTT | CAGTTARYSPLHF
. | TRBJ2-2 | TRBD1 | TRBV6-5 | TGTGCCAGCAGATTCGCCGGGACAGGGGCCGGGGAGCTGTTTTTT | CASRFAGTGAGELFF
once | TRBJ2-7 | TRBD1 | TRBV30 | TGTGCCTGGAGTGTAGGGTGGCAGGGGGCGCGCGAGCAGTACTTC | CAWSVGWQGAREQYF
. | TRBJ1-1 | . | TRBV6-5 | TGTGCCAGCAGTTACCCCGACAGGAACACTGAAGCTTTCTTT | CASSYPDRNTEAFF
. | TRBJ1-3 | . | TRBV9 | TGTGCCAGCAGCGTAGGAAACGCAGGGGCTGGAAACACCATATATTTT | CASSVGNAGAGNTIYF
. | TRBJ1-2 | . | TRBV11-2 | TGTGCCAGCAGCTTATCGTTTCAGAAGGGGGGCTACACCTTC | CASSLSFQKGGYTF
few | TRBJ1-5 | . | TRBV9 | TGTGCCAGCAGCGTAGGGGGGGTGGCCAATCAGCCCCAGCATTTT | CASSVGGVANQPQHF
. | TRBJ2-7 | . | TRBV5-8 | TGTGCCAGCAGCCGGGGCTCCTACGAGCAGTACTTC | CASSRGSYEQYF
. | TRBJ2-7 | . | TRBV4-1 | TGCGCCAGCAGCCGGGGGACTTCTTTATCCTACGAGCAGTACTTC | CASSRGTSLSYEQYF
few | TRBJ2-3 | . | TRBV4-1 | TGCGCCAGCAGCCACACTGGACAGCCGGACACAGATACGCAGTATTTT | CASSHTGQPDTDTQYF
. | TRBJ2-7 | TRBD2 | TRBV10-1 | TGCGCCAGCAGTGAGTCCCTAGCGGGGGTCCACGAGCAGTACTTC | CASSESLAGVHEQYF
. | TRBJ1-3 | . | TRBV10-3 | TGTGCCATCAGTGAGGACAGAAACACCATATATTTT | CAISEDRNTIYF
. | TRBJ2-1 | . | TRBV29-1 | TGCAGCGTTGAATCAGCCTACAATGAGCAGTTCTTC | CSVESAYNEQFF
. | TRBJ2-3 | TRBD2 | TRBV9 | TGTGCCAGCAGTGAGGGGAGGGGAGGGGCAGATACGCAGTATTTT | CASSEGRGGADTQYF
. | TRBJ2-5 | TRBD2 | TRBV6-2/TRBV6-3 | TGTGCCAGCAGCCCCATTCTAGCGGGGGGCATCTTACATCAAGAGACCCAGTACTTC | CASSPILAGGILHQETQYF
. | TRBJ1-2 | TRBD1 | TRBV7-9 | TGTGCCAGCGGTCGACAGGGAGCCTATGGCTACACCTTC | CASGRQGAYGYTF
. | TRBJ2-7 | TRBD1 | TRBV11-2 | TGTGCCAGCAGCCCCGGGACAGGGCAGGGCGGCGGCTACGAGCAGTACTTC | CASSPGTGQGGGYEQYF
. | TRBJ2-6 | . | TRBV3-1/TRBV3-2 | TGTGCCAGCTTCGGCAGGGGCGGGTCTGGGGCCAACGTCCTGACTTTC | CASFGRGGSGANVLTF
. | TRBJ2-2 | . | TRBV19 | TGTGCCAGTACTAATCAGGGTTACACCGGGGAGCTGTTTTTT | CASTNQGYTGELFF
. | TRBJ1-2 | . | TRBV19 | TGTGCCAGTAGTTCTGCGGTCTGGGATGGCTACACCTTC | CASSSAVWDGYTF
. | TRBJ2-6 | . | TRBV6-6 | TGTGCCAGCAGTCACGGAGGGGGCGCCCCTGGGGCCAACGTCCTGACTTTC | CASSHGGGAPGANVLTF
. | TRBJ1-1 | . | TRBV3-1/TRBV3-2 | TGTGCCAGCAGCCGAGACTTTTCGAACACTGAAGCTTTCTTT | CASSRDFSNTEAFF
. | TRBJ1-2 | . | TRBV19 | TGTGCCAGTAGTGGGGGCCCGTATGGCTACACCTTC | CASSGGPYGYTF
. | TRBJ1-6 | . | TRBV6-1 | TGTGCCAGCAGACCTACAGGTGACCCCCTCCACTTT | CASRPTGDPLHF